Each of the 32 T cell receptor beta chains below was sequenced from the same sample in a study of T cells after yellow fever vaccination. TCRdb re-derived calls from the 5' RACE reads in MiXCR, one entry per CDR3 protein. The data hold some 420,000 distinct CDR3 sequences, with roughly a sixth observed a single time. Sample: PBMCs, taken before the yellow fever booster vaccination. Receptors originate from a man younger than 35 who received the YFV17D yellow fever vaccine.

This clonotype was detected many times. The chain recombines TRBV6-5 with TRBJ2-3, with TRBD2 identical over 15 bases. Germline lookup yields CDR1 MNHEY and CDR2 SVGAGI. CDR3 length: 17 amino acids. The V segment lost 8 bases and the J segment 5 bases; nucleotides outside the gene matches: 11. CDR3 nucleotides: TGTGCCAGCGCCGGGACTAGCGGGGGGACCGGGGGAGATACGCAGTATTTT. This encodes CASAGTSGGTGGDTQYF.

This clonotype was seen once. The chain employs TRBV5-1 and TRBJ2-3, with D perhaps matching TRBD1 (6 bases). Germline lookup yields CDR1 SGHRS and CDR2 YFSETQ. Trimming removed 4 bases from V and 1 base from J, with 19 bases in between. This CDR3 is 17 amino acids long. The DNA for the CDR3 is TGCGCCAGCAGCGTACGGGCCAGGGGTTACGGCACAGATACGCAGTATTTT. As protein: CASSVRARGYGTDTQYF.

The chain is built from TRBV12-3 or TRBV12-4 and TRBJ2-3; 12 bases align to TRBD2. CDR3 length equals 15 residues. Losses at the gene ends were 5 bases for V and 6 bases for J; bases not matched to a gene: 6. The CDR3 region has the DNA TGTGCCAGCAGTCCCGGACTAGCGGGGTGGGATACGCAGTATTTT. It codes for CASSPGLAGWDTQYF.

The genes are TRBV11-1 and TRBJ2-3, with 9 positions matching TRBD1. There are 16 residues in the CDR3. CDR1 is SGHAT and CDR2 is FQDESV in the germline V gene (reference sequence). J gave up 6 bases and V 4 bases, and 11 bases lay outside the gene matches. The CDR3 coding sequence is TGTGCCAGCAGCTCTCCGGGACAGGGAGGGTCCGATACGCAGTATTTT. Residues: CASSSPGQGGSDTQYF.

This chain uses TRBV11-2 with TRBJ1-2, with no clear D. Trimming removed 3 bases at V and 8 bases at J, with 13 bases between. Germline V gene data show CDR1 as SGHAT and CDR2 as FQNNGV. This CDR3 spans 13 amino acids. The CDR3: CASSFPDLDGYTF. The CDR3 DNA reads as TGTGCCAGCAGCTTCCCGGACCTAGACGGCTACACCTTC.

The chain carries TRBV7-9 and TRBJ1-5; D possibly corresponds to TRBD1 (6 bases). The CDR3 length is 15 residues. Per the germline V gene, CDR1 is SEHNR and CDR2 is FQNEAQ (reference sequence). The V and J ends lost 5 bases and 2 bases respectively, with 13 bases between them. The CDR3 sequence is CASSLGASGNQPQHF. In nucleotides, the CDR3 is TGTGCCAGCAGCCTGGGGGCCTCCGGCAATCAGCCCCAGCATTTT.

On this clonotype itself: One end of the junction varies from germline; a read error may be responsible. This chain joins TRBV7-9 and TRBJ1-1; D unresolved. Looked up from germline, CDR1 is SEHNR and CDR2 is FQNEAQ (reference sequence). The CDR3 loop spans 14 amino acids. In nucleotides, the CDR3 is TGTGCCAGCAGCCCCTATACGGGGAACACTGTAGCTTTCTTT. Amino acid sequence: CASSPYTGNTVAFF.

In its sample, this clonotype was seen a few times. The chain is built from TRBV21-1 and TRBJ1-3. TRBV21-1 is a known pseudogene. This CDR3 has 17 residues. The CDR3 here is CASSYLPERGFGNTIYF. The DNA for the CDR3 is TGTGCCAGCAGCTACCTCCCAGAAAGGGGTTTTGGAAACACCATATATTTT.

The J gene is TRBJ2-6, the V gene TRBV9, with a possible D match to TRBD2 (5 bases). Trimming took off 3 bases at V and 0 bases at J, with 16 bases between the two ends. Germline CDR1 SGDLS, CDR2 YYNGEE. The CDR3 sequence is 18 residues long. In DNA form, the CDR3 reads TGTGCCAGCAGCGACGATCCCCATGCGGGCTCTGGGGCCAACGTCCTGACTTTC. Translated, it gives CASSDDPHAGSGANVLTF.

This clonotype was observed many times. The V and J genes are TRBV6-1 and TRBJ2-7, with 7 bases fitting TRBD2. Losses at the gene ends were 6 bases for V and 2 bases for J; bases not matched to a gene: 7. This CDR3 has 14 amino acids. From germline, CDR1 is MNHNS and CDR2 SASEGT. The CDR3, as DNA: TGTGCCAGCAGGGCCCCGGGACTAACCTACGAGCAGTACTTC. Translated, it gives CASRAPGLTYEQYF.

This clonotype was counted only a few times. The chain uses TRBV4-3 and TRBJ2-1; TRBD2 aligns across 8 bases. CDR3 length equals 15 residues. CDR1 LGHNA and CDR2 YSLEER come from the germline V gene. After removal of 5 bases from V and 0 bases from J, the junction contained 3 bases not matched to a gene. The CDR3 sequence: CASSGGTSSYNEQFF. The CDR3 coding sequence is TGCGCCAGCAGCGGCGGGACTAGCTCCTACAATGAGCAGTTCTTC.

This clonotype was counted only a few times. The CDR3 region is CASSFVGAETQYF. In nucleotides, the CDR3 is TGTGCCAGCAGCTTCGTGGGGGCAGAGACCCAGTACTTC. The rearrangement uses TRBV7-2 and TRBJ2-5; D perhaps matches TRBD1 (6 bases). V lost 3 bases to trimming and J lost 4 bases, with 9 bases between them. The germline V gene has CDR1 SGHTA and CDR2 FQGNSA. The CDR3 consists of 13 residues.

V gene TRBV6-1 combines with J gene TRBJ2-7; D gene uncertain. CDR3 length: 14 amino acids. Germline-derived CDR1 and CDR2 are MNHNS and SASEGT. Deletions cut 0 bases from V and 6 bases from J, with 12 bases between. This chain's CDR3 is CASSEALQRSEQYF. The CDR3 region has the DNA TGTGCCAGCAGTGAAGCGCTTCAACGGAGCGAGCAGTACTTC.

The rearrangement uses TRBV12-3 or TRBV12-4 and TRBJ1-5, with D possibly matching TRBD1 (6 bases). The CDR3 totals 13 residues. Trimming stripped 6 bases from V and 4 bases from J, with 10 bases between. In DNA, the CDR3 is TGTGCCAGCAGATATACAGGGAATCAGCCCCAGCATTTT. Its protein product is CASRYTGNQPQHF.

This clonotype was counted between two and nine times. The chain employs TRBV12-3 or TRBV12-4 and TRBJ1-5; D not resolved. CDR3 size: 12 residues. V was cut by 7 bases and J by 5 bases, with 9 bases left in between. CDR3 DNA: TGTGCCAGCACCTCGGGGTATCAGCCCCAGCATTTT. Amino acids: CASTSGYQPQHF.

This clonotype has at least ten counts. The rearrangement joins TRBV6-5 to TRBJ2-2; TRBD2 agrees at 9 bases. Germline-derived CDR1 and CDR2 are MNHEY and SVGAGI. CDR3 length equals 16 residues. The trim removed 7 bases at V and 4 bases at J, leaving 10 bases unmatched. The CDR3 nucleotides read TGTGCCAGCACGTCCGCGGGGGGGCGTCTCACCGGGGAGCTGTTTTTT. Amino acid sequence: CASTSAGGRLTGELFF.

This clonotype was picked up a small number of times. The chain links TRBV24-1 to TRBJ1-2; TRBD1 is a possible D gene (6 bases). The V end lost 4 bases, the J end lost 1 base, and 18 bases lay between the germline ends. This CDR3 spans 17 amino acids. CDR1 KGHDR and CDR2 SFDVKD come from the germline V gene. The CDR3 DNA reads TGTGCCACCAGTGAGAGATCCGGGACACGTCTTAACTATGGCTACACCTTC. As protein: CATSERSGTRLNYGYTF.

This sequence joins TRBV6-5 and TRBJ1-2; 10 bases are a match to TRBD1. Germline CDR1 MNHEY, CDR2 SVGAGI. The V and J ends lost 6 bases and 8 bases, in that order; junction bases with no gene match: 6. This CDR3 is built from 13 residues. The CDR3 loop is CASRRGTGAGYTF. The CDR3 region has the DNA TGTGCCAGCAGACGAGGGACAGGGGCGGGCTACACCTTC.

The chain carries TRBV19 and TRBJ2-2, with a possible D match to TRBD2 (5 bases). The CDR3 covers 16 residues. Looked up from germline, CDR1 is LNHDA and CDR2 is SQIVND (reference sequence). Trimming removed 3 bases at V and 1 base at J, with 12 bases between. The CDR3 sequence is CASSMGWGVNTGELFF. The DNA for the CDR3 is TGTGCCAGTAGTATGGGATGGGGAGTGAACACCGGGGAGCTGTTTTTT.

This clonotype has more than one count but fewer than ten. The chain carries TRBV20-1 and TRBJ1-2; D might be TRBD1 (5 bases). Between the trimmed V and J ends, which lost 5 bases and 5 bases, there was a span of 24 bases. The CDR3 extends over 16 amino acids. Germline CDR1 is DFQATT and CDR2 is SNEGSKA (reference sequence). The CDR3 DNA follows: TGCAGTGCTCCGGGGGGGTATCGGTCGGGGACGTATGGCTACACCTTC. It translates to CSAPGGYRSGTYGYTF.

The chain carries TRBV7-2 and TRBJ2-1, with TRBD2 identical over 10 bases. V dropped 1 base and J dropped 3; count of bases not matched to a gene: 3. This CDR3 has 16 residues. The germline V gene encodes CDR1 SGHTA and CDR2 FQGNSA. In DNA form, the CDR3 reads TGTGCCAGCAGCTTAGAACTAGCGGGACTCTACAATGAGCAGTTCTTC. It encodes CASSLELAGLYNEQFF.

The chain combines TRBV6-2 or TRBV6-3 with TRBJ2-7; D remains ambiguous. CDR1 is MNHEY, CDR2 SVGEGT, per germline. The CDR3 runs to 12 residues. Trimming removed 8 bases from V and 5 bases from J, with 13 bases in between. The chain's CDR3 is CASATVYNEQYF. The CDR3 coding sequence is TGTGCCAGCGCCACGGTCTACAACGAGCAGTACTTC.

The chain has TRBV7-3 and TRBJ2-3; TRBD2 might be the D (6 bases). Trimming pared 0 bases from V and 2 bases from J, leaving 15 bases between. The CDR3 covers 17 residues. CDR1 is SGHTA and CDR2 is FQGTGA in the germline V gene. This chain's CDR3 is CASSLTGSGGLTDTQYF. The CDR3 nucleotides are TGTGCCAGCAGCTTAACGGGAAGTGGGGGACTCACAGATACGCAGTATTTT. Combining the CDR3 with reference TRBV7-3 and TRBJ2-3 gives the whole variable domain GAGVSQTPSNKVTEKGKYVELRCDPISGHTALYWYRQSLGQGPEFLIYFQGTGAADDSGLPNDRFFAVRPEGSVSTLKIQRTERGDSAVYLCASSLTGSGGLTDTQYFGPGTRLTVL.

J is TRBJ2-3 and V is TRBV11-3; D possibly corresponds to TRBD1 (5 bases). Between the trimmed V and J ends, which lost 3 bases and 4 bases, there was a span of 8 bases. Germline CDR1 SGHNT, CDR2 YENEEA. The CDR3 runs 13 residues. Here the CDR3 reads CASSFIGADTQYF. The CDR3 DNA follows: TGTGCCAGCAGCTTTATAGGGGCAGATACGCAGTATTTT.

This rearrangement joins TRBV20-1 to TRBJ1-1, with a possible D match to TRBD1 (5 bases). V lost 1 base to trimming and J lost 0 bases, with 18 bases between them. CDR1 and CDR2 from the germline V gene are DFQATT and SNEGSKA (reference sequence). CDR3 length: 17 amino acids. Here the CDR3 reads CSARGSLRQTVNTEAFF. The CDR3 region has the DNA TGCAGTGCTAGAGGCTCTCTTAGACAGACAGTGAACACTGAAGCTTTCTTT.

This clonotype was detected only a few times. As DNA, the CDR3 is TGCGCCAGCAGCTCCGGGACCCTCCCCTACAATGAGCAGTTCTTC. Amino acid sequence: CASSSGTLPYNEQFF. This rearrangement joins TRBV5-1 to TRBJ2-1; either TRBD1 or TRBD2 may supply D (5 bases each). CDR1 is SGHRS, CDR2 YFSETQ, per germline. V dropped 3 bases and J dropped 2 bases, with 12 bases sitting between them. CDR3 length equals 15 residues.

The chain employs TRBV29-1 and TRBJ1-2; the match to TRBD1 covers 9 bases. The CDR3 is 12 amino acids. In germline, CDR1 is SQVTM, CDR2 ANQGSEA. DNA of the CDR3: TGCAGTGCCGCGACAGGGGGATACGGCTACACCTTC. Amino acid sequence: CSAATGGYGYTF.

This chain uses TRBV3-1 with TRBJ2-1, with D maybe TRBD1 (6 bases). V gave up 4 bases and J gave up 8 bases, with 18 bases separating them. The CDR3 is made up of 15 amino acids. CDR1 is LGHDT and CDR2 is YNNKEL in the germline V gene (reference sequence). CDR3: CASSPSLGARDEQFF. As DNA, the CDR3 is TGTGCCAGCAGCCCCAGCCTGGGGGCCAGGGATGAGCAGTTCTTC.

This clonotype was detected only a few times. This chain links TRBV5-1 with TRBJ1-2; 7 bases agree with TRBD1. This CDR3 has 14 amino acids. The V segment lost 0 bases and the J segment 4 bases; nucleotides outside the gene matches: 3. The germline gives CDR1 SGHRS, CDR2 YFSETQ. The CDR3 loop reads CASSLEGASYGYTF. CDR3 bases: TGCGCCAGCAGCTTGGAGGGGGCTTCCTATGGCTACACCTTC. Filled out from reference TRBV5-1 and TRBJ1-2, the complete variable domain reads KAGVTQTPRYLIKTRGQQVTLSCSPISGHRSVSWYQQTPGQGLQFLFEYFSETQRNKGNFPGRFSGRQFSNSRSEMNVSTLELGDSALYLCASSLEGASYGYTFGSGTRLTVV.

This clonotype has a handful of counts. The rearrangement links TRBV12-3 or TRBV12-4 to TRBJ2-3, with a tentative D call TRBD2 (7 bases). The CDR3 spans 16 residues. V was cut by 5 bases and J by 5 bases, with 20 bases left in between. The CDR3 protein is CASSPRLGGRGDTQYF. CDR3 DNA sequence: TGTGCCAGCAGTCCCCGGTTGGGGGGGCGAGGAGATACGCAGTATTTT.

This clonotype was seen a handful of times. The V and J genes are TRBV5-1 and TRBJ2-2, with D unclear. V dropped 2 bases and J dropped 3 bases, with 11 bases sitting between them. The CDR3 length is 15 residues. CDR1 is SGHRS and CDR2 is YFSETQ in the germline V gene. The CDR3 DNA sequence: TGCGCCAGCAGCTTAAGGGATCCGGACACCGGGGAGCTGTTTTTT. As protein: CASSLRDPDTGELFF.

This chain uses TRBV28 with TRBJ2-7; the match to TRBD1 covers 7 bases. Germline assignment: CDR1 MDHEN and CDR2 SYDVKM. The CDR3 consists of 13 residues. The V gene end was trimmed by 3 bases and the J gene end by 2 bases; junction bases not matched to a gene: 1. The CDR3 DNA reads as TGTGCCAGCAGTTTGGGACAGACCTACGAGCAGTACGTC. Amino acid sequence: CASSLGQTYEQYV.